This note documents a single T cell receptor beta chain sequence. The source of the sample is a study of OX40 agonist ivuxolimab in advanced cancers. About the study: Every 2 weeks, patients got intravenous ivuxolimab at one of six dose levels (0.01-10 mg/kg).

There are 18 residues in the CDR3. The J segment lost 6 bases and the V segment lost 3 bases, leaving 14 bases of the junction unmatched. The germline gives CDR1 SGHAT, CDR2 FQNNGV. Profiled with immunoSEQ multiplex PCR; TCRdb holds only in-frame clones, not every one. The sample holds about 50,000 clones, 80% to 95% seen once. The specimen was CD4+ or CD8+ T cells sorted from blood, collected in a trial of the OX40 agonist ivuxolimab. V is TRBV11-2 and J is TRBJ2-1; 10 bases map to TRBD1. This receptor was identified in an adult with an advanced solid tumor such as melanoma, head and neck, liver or kidney cancer. For the CDR3, the DNA is TGTGCCAGCAGCTTGGGGCCCATCCGGGACAGGGGCTTCAATGAGCAGTTCTTC. As protein: CASSLGPIRDRGFNEQFF.